The 15 T cell receptor beta chains in this list originate from one sample, sequenced in a study of T cell responses to AZD1222 COVID-19 vaccine. Assay used: immunoSEQ multiplex PCR; TCRdb lists only in-frame clones, some missing. The repertoire includes under 130,000 clones, about 81% of them detected once, and around 5.1% sits in the top ten. The sample in question was peripheral blood, obtained on day 0 of AZD1222 vaccination. The origin of the receptors is an adult in good health.

The chain recombines TRBV12-5 with TRBJ1-4; TRBD1 might be the D (5 bases). This CDR3 comprises 13 residues. With 6 bases removed from V and 7 bases from J, the gap between germline ends came to 12 bases. The germline V gene encodes CDR1 LGHNT and CDR2 FRNRAP. CDR3 sequence: CASGRDLGEKLFF. The CDR3 region has the DNA TGTGCTAGTGGCCGGGACCTGGGTGAAAAACTGTTTTTT.

This rearrangement joins TRBV10-3 to TRBJ2-5; D is unresolved. The CDR3 is 11 amino acids. Trimming removed 8 bases from V and 5 bases from J, with 9 bases in between. Per the germline V gene, CDR1 is ENHRY and CDR2 is SYGVKD. DNA of the CDR3: TGTGCCATCTCTGAAAGGGAGACCCAGTACTTC. Translating it yields CAISERETQYF.

CDR3 nucleotide sequence: TGTGCCAGCAGCTTAACGGGGGGGAACACTGAAGCTTTCTTT. Amino acid sequence: CASSLTGGNTEAFF. The chain joins TRBV7-3 to TRBJ1-1; possible D gene TRBD1, 5 bases. The CDR3 contains 14 residues. Between the trimmed V and J ends, which lost 0 bases and 1 base, there was a span of 6 bases. Germline lookup yields CDR1 SGHTA and CDR2 FQGTGA.

This chain uses TRBV4-2 with TRBJ1-3; D not certain. Germline V gene sequence: CDR1 LGHNA, CDR2 YNFKEQ. The CDR3 is 17 residues long. Trimming took 0 bases from V and 1 from J, leaving 13 bases between them. In DNA form, the CDR3 reads TGTGCCAGCAGCCAAGATCCTGTTTGGGTTTCTGGAAACACCATATATTTT. Translation gives CASSQDPVWVSGNTIYF.

The table lists this clone with a count of one. The CDR3 loop is CASSLGGLTSYEQYF. The CDR3 DNA follows: TGCGCCAGCAGCTTGGGGGGGTTGACATCCTACGAGCAGTACTTC. The chain combines TRBV5-1 with TRBJ2-7; TRBD1 or TRBD2 may be the D gene (5 bases each). The CDR3 length is 15 residues. Germline assignment: CDR1 SGHRS and CDR2 YFSETQ. V was shortened by 0 bases and J by 1 base, with 11 bases between the two germline ends.

The V and J genes are TRBV6-1 and TRBJ1-6; D remains ambiguous. Germline-derived CDR1 and CDR2 are MNHNS and SASEGT. This CDR3 contains 16 residues. V was shortened by 3 bases and J by 9 bases, with 18 bases between the two germline ends. The CDR3 DNA reads as TGTGCCAGCAGTGACGAGTCCCCGCGGCTAGGTTCACCCCTCCACTTT. Translated, it gives CASSDESPRLGSPLHF.

The chain has TRBV20-1 and TRBJ1-1; D remains ambiguous. The CDR3 is 11 residues long. In germline, CDR1 is DFQATT, CDR2 SNEGSKA (reference sequence). With 2 bases removed from V and 0 bases from J, the gap between germline ends came to 1 base. The CDR3 nucleotides are TGCAGTGCTAGAATGAACACTGAAGCTTTCTTT. Its protein product is CSARMNTEAFF.

The chain combines TRBV19 with TRBJ1-2; D might be TRBD1 (6 bases). Germline-derived CDR1 and CDR2 are LNHDA and SQIVND (reference sequence). The CDR3 has 14 amino acids. Trimming pared 4 bases from V and 5 bases from J, leaving 14 bases between. The CDR3 DNA reads as TGTGCCAGTAGTACCCTATCAACAGGGTATGGCTACACCTTC. It encodes CASSTLSTGYGYTF.

The chain employs TRBV4-3 and TRBJ2-7; the match to TRBD1 covers 10 bases. This CDR3 has 16 residues. The germline V gene encodes CDR1 LGHNA and CDR2 YSLEER. J lost 3 bases, V lost 2 bases, and 7 bases had no gene match. CDR3 DNA sequence: TGCGCCAGCAGCCAAAATGTGCGGGACAGGGGCTACGAGCAGTACTTC. It yields the protein CASSQNVRDRGYEQYF.

This rearrangement joins TRBV6-6 to TRBJ1-1, with D possibly being TRBD1 (6 bases). This CDR3 is 14 amino acids long. The V end lost 5 bases, the J end lost 8 bases, and 18 bases lay between the germline ends. CDR1 and CDR2 from the germline V gene are MNHNY and SVGAGI (reference sequence). The CDR3 DNA sequence: TGTGCCAGCAGTAGCCCGGACAGATCTTACGAAGCTTTCTTT. Translating gives CASSSPDRSYEAFF.

This rearrangement joins TRBV7-8 to TRBJ1-2; D uncertain. Trimming took off 4 bases at V and 4 bases at J, with 7 bases between the two ends. Germline lookup yields CDR1 SGHVS and CDR2 FQNEAQ. This CDR3 comprises 12 residues. The CDR3 sequence is CASSSDIYGYTF. In DNA form, the CDR3 reads TGTGCCAGCAGCTCCGACATCTATGGCTACACCTTC.

This sequence joins TRBV6-2 or TRBV6-3 and TRBJ2-3; maybe TRBD1 (6 bases). Germline CDR1 is MNHEY and CDR2 is SVGEGT. Trimming removed 2 bases at V and 3 bases at J, with 15 bases between. The CDR3 totals 16 residues. The CDR3 sequence is CASSYGTRGSTDTQYF. CDR3 coding DNA: TGTGCCAGCAGTTACGGTACCAGGGGTTCTACAGATACGCAGTATTTT.

The sample holds one count of this clone. The V gene is TRBV5-1, the J gene TRBJ1-1, with no clear D. The CDR3 contains 14 residues. Germline V CDR1 and CDR2: SGHRS, YFSETQ. V dropped 2 bases and J dropped 1 base, with 9 bases sitting between them. CDR3 amino acids: CASSFQAANTEAFF. The CDR3 DNA reads as TGCGCCAGCAGCTTCCAGGCAGCGAACACTGAAGCTTTCTTT.

This chain joins TRBV2 and TRBJ1-1, with D maybe TRBD1 (5 bases). The CDR3 is made up of 13 amino acids. The V end lost 6 bases, the J end lost 2 bases, and 10 bases lay between the germline ends. Germline V CDR1 and CDR2: SNHLY, FYNNEI. The DNA of the CDR3 is TGTGCCAGCAGATTACAGGTAAACACTGAAGCTTTCTTT. Translated: CASRLQVNTEAFF.

This chain uses TRBV7-9 with TRBJ2-7; 8 bases agree with TRBD1. Per the germline V gene, CDR1 is SEHNR and CDR2 is FQNEAQ (reference sequence). The CDR3 has 12 residues. The V gene end was trimmed by 5 bases and the J gene end by 7 bases; junction bases not matched to a gene: 4. As DNA, the CDR3 is TGTGCCAGCAGCAGTACAGGGGGTGAGCAGTACTTC. Residues: CASSSTGGEQYF.